This T cell receptor beta chain was sequenced for a study of T cells in pancreatic ductal adenocarcinoma. V dropped 5 bases and J dropped 7 bases, with 9 bases sitting between them. The germline CDR1 and CDR2 sequences are SEHNR and FQNEAQ (reference sequence). This CDR3 spans 12 amino acids. As concerns this clone: The antigen is unknown.

Notes on the study in general: Tumor and blood clonality did not differ significantly, about 0.1 versus 0.07. Enrichment of CD45RO+ effector over naive T cells in tumors may bias clonality. Blood had more productive templates and roughly 8-fold more unique clonotypes than tumor.

The selected patients with pancreatic ductal adenocarcinoma had surgery but no neoadjuvant therapy. This table comes from immunoSEQ multiplex PCR, and its TCRdb copy is limited to in-frame clones, with some not included. Of 30,000 or so clones listed, 85% to 95% are singletons. The gene calls are TRBV7-9 and TRBJ2-1; D remains unclear. The origin of this receptor is a human donor with pancreatic ductal adenocarcinoma. The sequenced material came from PBMCs. CDR3: CASSRLENEQFF. Written as DNA, the CDR3 is TGTGCCAGCAGCCGCCTTGAGAATGAGCAGTTCTTC.